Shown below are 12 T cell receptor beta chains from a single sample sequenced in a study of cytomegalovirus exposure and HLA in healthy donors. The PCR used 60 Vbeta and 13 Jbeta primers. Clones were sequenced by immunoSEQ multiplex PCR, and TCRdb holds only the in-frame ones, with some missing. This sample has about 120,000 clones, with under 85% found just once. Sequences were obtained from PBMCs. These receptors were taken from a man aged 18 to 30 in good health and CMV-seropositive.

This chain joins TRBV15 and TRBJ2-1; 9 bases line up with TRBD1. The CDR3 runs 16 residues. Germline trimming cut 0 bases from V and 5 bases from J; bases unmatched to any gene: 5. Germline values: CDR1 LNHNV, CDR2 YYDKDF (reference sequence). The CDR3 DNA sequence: TGTGCCACCAGCAGAGATCGACAGGGGGTCCACAATGAGCAGTTCTTC. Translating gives CATSRDRQGVHNEQFF.

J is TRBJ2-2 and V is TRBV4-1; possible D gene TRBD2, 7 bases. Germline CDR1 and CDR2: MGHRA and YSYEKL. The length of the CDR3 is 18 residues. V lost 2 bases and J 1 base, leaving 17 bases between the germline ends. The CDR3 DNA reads TGCGCCAGCAGCCAACCTTCTGGCGGGGGCCGGAACACCGGGGAGCTGTTTTTT. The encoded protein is CASSQPSGGGRNTGELFF.

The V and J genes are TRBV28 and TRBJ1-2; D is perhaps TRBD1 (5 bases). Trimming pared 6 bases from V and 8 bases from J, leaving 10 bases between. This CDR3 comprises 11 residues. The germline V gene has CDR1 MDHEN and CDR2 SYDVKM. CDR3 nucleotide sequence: TGTGCCAGCAGCCCCCAGGGAGGCTACACCTTC. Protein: CASSPQGGYTF.

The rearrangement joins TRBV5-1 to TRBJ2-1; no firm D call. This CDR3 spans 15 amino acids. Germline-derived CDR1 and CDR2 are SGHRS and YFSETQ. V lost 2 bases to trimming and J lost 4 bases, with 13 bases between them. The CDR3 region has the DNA TGCGCCAGCAGCTTATTGTTCGTCAGTTACAATGAGCAGTTCTTC. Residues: CASSLLFVSYNEQFF.

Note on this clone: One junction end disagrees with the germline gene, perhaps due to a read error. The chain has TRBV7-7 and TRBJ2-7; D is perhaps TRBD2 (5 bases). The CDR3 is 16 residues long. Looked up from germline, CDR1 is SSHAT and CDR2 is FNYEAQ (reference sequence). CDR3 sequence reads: CASSLVVPSCPYEQYF. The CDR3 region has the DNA TGTGCTAGCAGCTTAGTAGTCCCTAGCTGCCCCTACGAGCAGTACTTC.

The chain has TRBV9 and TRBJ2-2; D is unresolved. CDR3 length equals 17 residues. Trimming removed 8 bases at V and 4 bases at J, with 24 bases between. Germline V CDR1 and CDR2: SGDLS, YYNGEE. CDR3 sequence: CASRHPASLTSTGELFF. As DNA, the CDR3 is TGTGCCAGTCGTCACCCGGCCTCACTAACGAGCACCGGGGAGCTGTTTTTT.

CDR3 loop: CARSGVDRSQPQHF. Written as DNA, the CDR3 is TGTGCCAGATCAGGGGTCGATAGAAGTCAGCCCCAGCATTTT. J is TRBJ1-5 and V is TRBV2, with TRBD1 as a possible D gene (6 bases). The CDR3 is 14 amino acids. Trimming removed 9 bases at V and 6 bases at J, with 18 bases between. Germline CDR1 SNHLY, CDR2 FYNNEI.

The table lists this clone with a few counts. The CDR3, as DNA: TGTGCCAGCAGCTTAGGACAGGGGGCTTCTGGAAACACCATATATTTT. It encodes CASSLGQGASGNTIYF. This rearrangement joins TRBV7-6 to TRBJ1-3; TRBD1 aligns across 10 bases. Losses at the gene ends were 1 base for V and 1 base for J; bases not matched to a gene: 1. CDR1 is SGHVS and CDR2 is FNYEAQ in the germline V gene. The CDR3 length is 16 residues.

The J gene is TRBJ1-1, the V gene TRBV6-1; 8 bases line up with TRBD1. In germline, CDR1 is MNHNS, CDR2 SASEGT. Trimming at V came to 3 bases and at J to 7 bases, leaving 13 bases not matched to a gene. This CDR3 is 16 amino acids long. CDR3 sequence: CASSDGDRTWSFEAFF. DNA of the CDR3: TGTGCCAGCAGTGATGGGGACAGGACCTGGAGTTTTGAAGCTTTCTTT.

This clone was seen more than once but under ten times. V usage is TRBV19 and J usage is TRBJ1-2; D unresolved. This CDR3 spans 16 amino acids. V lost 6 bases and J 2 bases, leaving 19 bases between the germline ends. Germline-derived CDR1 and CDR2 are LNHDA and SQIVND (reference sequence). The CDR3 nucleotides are TGTGCCAGTAGGTGGGTGGCGACCCTCGGGAACTATGGCTACACCTTC. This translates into CASRWVATLGNYGYTF.

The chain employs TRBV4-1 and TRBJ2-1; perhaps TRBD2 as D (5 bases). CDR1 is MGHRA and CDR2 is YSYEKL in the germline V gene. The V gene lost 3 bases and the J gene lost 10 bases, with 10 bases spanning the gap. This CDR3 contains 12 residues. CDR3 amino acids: CASSHRTAEQFF. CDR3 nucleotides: TGCGCCAGCAGCCACCGGACTGCCGAGCAGTTCTTC.

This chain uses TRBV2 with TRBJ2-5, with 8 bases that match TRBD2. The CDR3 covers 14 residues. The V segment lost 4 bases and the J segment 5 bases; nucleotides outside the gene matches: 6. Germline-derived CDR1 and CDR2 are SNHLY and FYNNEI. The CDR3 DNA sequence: TGTGCCAGCAGTGTAGGAGCGGGAGCCGAGACCCAGTACTTC. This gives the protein CASSVGAGAETQYF.